The clone carrying this TCR beta chain was seen many times. The data were taken from a study of low-dose radiotherapy and immunotherapy resistance in tumors. Time point specified: after trial treatment. Indicated treatment: LDRT plus nivolumab, ipilimumab, low-dose cyclophosphamide and aspirin (RACIN trial). The CDR3 sequence is 15 residues long. The V end lost 1 base, the J end lost 4 bases, and 13 bases lay between the germline ends. Germline V gives CDR1 SGHRS, CDR2 YFSETQ. Primers targeting TRAV and TRBV primed first-strand cDNA, covering alpha and beta chains. A roughly 20-cycle PCR with a constant-region primer and V-primer adapter amplified TCRs. TCRdb recomputed calls from the reads with MiXCR, one row per CDR3 protein. The table records about 35,000 distinct CDR3 sequences, more than 20% of them present only once.

The chain recombines TRBV5-1 with TRBJ2-3; perhaps TRBD2 as D (6 bases). The receptor comes from a female donor with ovarian cancer. Here the sequenced sample was PBMCs, taken after low-dose radiotherapy plus immunotherapy. CDR3 sequence (DNA): TGCGCCAGCAGCTTGAGTGGGACTGTAGCAGATACGCAGTATTTT. It specifies CASSLSGTVADTQYF. The variable domain in full, with the rest retrieved from reference TRBV5-1 and TRBJ2-3, is KAGVTQTPRYLIKTRGQQVTLSCSPISGHRSVSWYQQTPGQGLQFLFEYFSETQRNKGNFPGRFSGRQFSNSRSEMNVSTLELGDSALYLCASSLSGTVADTQYFGPGTRLTVL.